The 27 T cell receptor beta chains below all came from one sample that was sequenced in a study of T cell changes during pregnancy in multiple sclerosis. Repertoires were generated with immunoSEQ multiplex PCR, while TCRdb's copy carries only in-frame clones and drops some. The table records about 15,000 clones, about 80% of them present only once. Here the sequenced sample was CD8+ T cells from peripheral blood mononuclear cells, taken after pregnancy. The receptors come from a female donor in good health, enrolled as a control in a pregnancy study.

This rearrangement joins TRBV6-1 to TRBJ1-2; tentatively, D is TRBD1 (5 bases). The germline CDR1 and CDR2 sequences are MNHNS and SASEGT. V lost 2 bases to trimming and J lost 8 bases, with 18 bases between them. This CDR3 spans 15 amino acids. CDR3 in DNA: TGTGCCAGCAGTGAACTTGGCCTCTTGACAGTCGGCTACACCTTC. This encodes CASSELGLLTVGYTF.

The V gene is TRBV7-9, the J gene TRBJ2-7, with unresolved D. The V end lost 3 bases, the J end lost 2 bases, and 5 bases lay between the germline ends. Germline CDR1 reads SEHNR; CDR2 reads FQNEAQ (reference sequence). This CDR3 is built from 12 residues. The CDR3 DNA is TGTGCCAGCAGCTTGGCCCCCTACGAGCAGTACTTC. It specifies CASSLAPYEQYF.

The chain uses TRBV18 and TRBJ2-7; 9 nucleotides match TRBD2. The CDR3 sequence is 16 residues long. Looked up from germline, CDR1 is KGHSH and CDR2 is LQKENI. The junction had 11 bases not matched to a gene; V was cut back by 3 bases and J by 5 bases. The DNA for the CDR3 is TGTGCCAGCTCACCCTCTTTTCTAGCGGGGACCGACGAGCAGTACTTC. It translates to CASSPSFLAGTDEQYF.

This clone was seen a handful of times. The chain couples TRBV30 to TRBJ1-3; D not resolved. CDR3 size: 12 residues. Trimming removed 2 bases at V and 4 bases at J, with 6 bases between. The germline V gene encodes CDR1 GTSNPN and CDR2 SVGIG (reference sequence). The CDR3 DNA reads as TGTGCCTGGAGTTTCGGGGGAAACACCATATATTTT. As protein: CAWSFGGNTIYF.

This chain connects TRBV6-5 to TRBJ1-2; possible D gene TRBD1, 6 bases. The germline CDR1 and CDR2 sequences are MNHEY and SVGAGI. CDR3 length: 13 residues. V was shortened by 6 bases and J by 5 bases, with 13 bases between the two germline ends. CDR3 DNA sequence: TGTGCCAGCAGGGACAGTCGTGGGTATGGCTACACCTTC. Amino acid sequence: CASRDSRGYGYTF.

This rearrangement joins TRBV2 to TRBJ1-1; D not certain. Trimming shortened V by 3 bases and J by 7 bases, and 6 bases separated the two germline ends. Per the germline V gene, CDR1 is SNHLY and CDR2 is FYNNEI. This CDR3 contains 11 residues. The CDR3 reads CASSEGFEAFF. CDR3 nucleotides: TGTGCCAGCAGTGAGGGCTTTGAAGCTTTCTTT.

The chain uses TRBV4-3 and TRBJ2-3, with 9 bases fitting TRBD2. The CDR3 runs 15 residues. The germline gives CDR1 LGHNA, CDR2 YSLEER. Losses at the gene ends were 5 bases for V and 6 bases for J; bases not matched to a gene: 9. The CDR3 loop reads CASSDLAGKGDTQYF. CDR3 bases: TGCGCCAGCAGCGACCTAGCGGGGAAAGGGGATACGCAGTATTTT.

The chain recombines TRBV7-9 with TRBJ2-1; TRBD2 aligns across 7 bases. Losses at the gene ends were 11 bases for V and 3 bases for J; bases not matched to a gene: 10. CDR1 SEHNR and CDR2 FQNEAQ come from the germline V gene (reference sequence). The CDR3 covers 14 residues. The CDR3 loop is CAGLSGRDYNEQFF. The CDR3 DNA is TGTGCCGGCCTATCAGGGAGGGACTACAATGAGCAGTTCTTC.

This chain joins TRBV2 and TRBJ2-7; D unclear. Germline V lookup: CDR1 SNHLY, CDR2 FYNNEI. With 3 bases removed from V and 4 bases from J, the gap between germline ends came to 4 bases. CDR3 length: 11 residues. CDR3 loop: CASSDGYEQYF. The CDR3 bases are TGTGCCAGCAGTGACGGGTACGAGCAGTACTTC.

The CDR3 sequence is CASSQEIGQGYEKLFF. Written as DNA, the CDR3 is TGCGCCAGCAGCCAAGAAATTGGGCAGGGGTATGAAAAACTGTTTTTT. This rearrangement joins TRBV4-3 to TRBJ1-4; tentatively, D is TRBD1 (6 bases). The germline gives CDR1 LGHNA, CDR2 YSLEER. The length of the CDR3 is 16 residues. V was shortened by 0 bases and J by 6 bases, with 14 bases between the two germline ends.

This rearrangement joins TRBV7-8 to TRBJ2-1, with 8 bases fitting TRBD2. V shed 3 bases and J 8 bases; nucleotides not matched to a gene: 9. Per the germline V gene, CDR1 is SGHVS and CDR2 is FQNEAQ. The CDR3 covers 15 residues. The CDR3 sequence: CASSLGGGSNHEQFF. The CDR3 bases are TGTGCCAGCAGCTTGGGCGGGGGGTCGAACCATGAGCAGTTCTTC.

The V call is TRBV28, the J call TRBJ1-2; 9 bases agree with TRBD1. Trimming removed 3 bases from V and 7 bases from J; junction bases left unmatched: 3. The CDR3 is 13 residues long. Germline V gives CDR1 MDHEN, CDR2 SYDVKM. The CDR3 loop is CASSLRTGVGYTF. The DNA for the CDR3 is TGTGCCAGCAGTTTGCGGACAGGGGTTGGCTACACCTTC.

For the CDR3, the DNA is TGTGCCAGCAGCCCTCCACTGGGGGGACAGGGAAGCACAGATACGCAGTATTTT. Translation gives CASSPPLGGQGSTDTQYF. This chain joins TRBV9 and TRBJ2-3; 9 nucleotides line up with TRBD1. Germline V gene sequence: CDR1 SGDLS, CDR2 YYNGEE. V dropped 4 bases and J dropped 0; count of bases not matched to a gene: 12. The CDR3 is 18 amino acids.

The V and J genes are TRBV4-1 and TRBJ1-3; the D gene is possibly TRBD1 (5 bases). CDR1 is MGHRA and CDR2 is YSYEKL in the germline V gene. V lost 4 bases, J lost 9 bases, and 16 bases lay in between. This CDR3 spans 14 amino acids. The chain's CDR3 is CASSLAKGRSTIYF. The CDR3 DNA reads as TGCGCCAGCAGCCTAGCCAAGGGGCGGAGCACCATATATTTT.

The chain links TRBV9 to TRBJ2-3; 7 bases agree with TRBD2. CDR3 size: 17 residues. V shed 1 base, J shed 1 base, and the junction held 9 bases outside the gene matches. Looked up from germline, CDR1 is SGDLS and CDR2 is YYNGEE. The CDR3 region is CASSVPSLGGGTDTQYF. CDR3 sequence (DNA): TGTGCCAGCAGCGTACCCTCTTTGGGGGGGGGCACAGATACGCAGTATTTT.

The chain couples TRBV18 to TRBJ2-1; D might be TRBD1 (5 bases). CDR1 is KGHSH, CDR2 LQKENI, per germline. Trimming cost V 4 bases and J 7 bases, with 5 bases left between them. The CDR3 has 11 amino acids. The chain's CDR3 is CASSQGNEQFF. Here the CDR3 DNA reads TGTGCCAGCTCACAGGGGAATGAGCAGTTCTTC.

Sample share makes this clone medium-sized. This chain links TRBV4-2 with TRBJ2-7, with D possibly matching TRBD2 (6 bases). Deletions cut 0 bases from V and 0 bases from J, with 12 bases between. CDR3 length equals 16 residues. Per germline, CDR1 LGHNA and CDR2 YNFKEQ. DNA of the CDR3: TGTGCCAGCAGCCAAGAACGCGGGGACCCCTCCTACGAGCAGTACTTC. Encoded protein: CASSQERGDPSYEQYF.

The genes are TRBV6-1 and TRBJ2-7; 8 bases match TRBD1. The CDR3 runs to 15 residues. V was pared by 7 bases and J by 0 bases, with 8 bases of the junction left unmatched. Germline CDR1 MNHNS, CDR2 SASEGT. This CDR3 reads CASTDRAGSSYEQYF. For the CDR3, the DNA is TGTGCCAGCACGGACAGGGCTGGGAGCTCCTACGAGCAGTACTTC.

In its sample, this clone was seen many times. V and J are TRBV4-3 and TRBJ1-6; TRBD1 aligns across 7 bases. V dropped 0 bases and J dropped 10; count of bases not matched to a gene: 9. The CDR3 consists of 16 residues. CDR1 is LGHNA and CDR2 is YSLEER in the germline V gene. As DNA, the CDR3 is TGCGCCAGCAGCCAAGATGCGGGGACAGAAAAATCACCCCTCCACTTT. This codes for CASSQDAGTEKSPLHF.

The chain joins TRBV6-5 to TRBJ2-5; 7 nucleotides align to TRBD2. V was clipped by 6 bases and J by 2 bases; unmatched bases: 6. This CDR3 region has 14 residues. Germline CDR1 reads MNHEY; CDR2 reads SVGAGI. The CDR3 coding sequence is TGTGCCAGCAGAAATCCGGGAGGTCAAGAGACCCAGTACTTC. The encoded protein is CASRNPGGQETQYF.

The chain uses TRBV20-1 and TRBJ1-1; D is possibly TRBD1 (6 bases). V lost 6 bases, J lost 11 bases, and 13 bases lay in between. CDR1 is DFQATT and CDR2 is SNEGSKA in the germline V gene (reference sequence). The CDR3 has 10 residues. CDR3 in amino acids: CSALEGGAFF. CDR3 bases: TGCAGTGCCCTCGAGGGGGGGGCTTTCTTT.

V is TRBV28 and J is TRBJ1-5; possibly TRBD1 for D (6 bases). Germline lookup yields CDR1 MDHEN and CDR2 SYDVKM. V lost 4 bases and J lost 7, with 17 bases in between. The CDR3 extends over 15 amino acids. CDR3 in DNA: TGTGCCAGCAGTTCCCCGCCCGGACAGCTCCAGCCCCAGCATTTT. It specifies CASSSPPGQLQPQHF. The variable domain in full, with the rest retrieved from reference TRBV28 and TRBJ1-5, is DVKVTQSSRYLVKRTGEKVFLECVQDMDHENMFWYRQDPGLGLRLIYFSYDVKMKEKGDIPEGYSVSREKKERFSLILESASTNQTSMYLCASSSPPGQLQPQHFGDGTRLSIL.

Concerning this clone itself: Distinct nucleotide sequences in the sample also encode this CDR3. V and J are TRBV6-1 and TRBJ2-3, with 14 bases lining up with TRBD2. V shed 4 bases, J shed 4 bases, and the junction held 1 base outside the gene matches. Looked up from germline, CDR1 is MNHNS and CDR2 is SASEGT. The CDR3 has 15 amino acids. CDR3 in DNA: TGTGCCAGCAGTGGACTAGCGGGGGGGCCAGATACGCAGTATTTT. Translating it yields CASSGLAGGPDTQYF.

This clone was recorded a few times. This sequence joins TRBV15 and TRBJ1-5; no reliable D call. From germline, CDR1 is LNHNV and CDR2 YYDKDF (reference sequence). Trimming pared 0 bases from V and 6 bases from J, leaving 9 bases between. CDR3 length: 14 residues. The CDR3 DNA is TGTGCCACCAGCAGAGATATGGAGAGTCAGCCCCAGCATTTT. Its protein is CATSRDMESQPQHF.

The chain is built from TRBV30 and TRBJ2-7, with TRBD1 as a possible D gene (6 bases). The ends were cut back, 0 bases at V and 6 bases at J, with 9 bases in the middle. CDR3 length equals 12 residues. Germline lookup yields CDR1 GTSNPN and CDR2 SVGIG (reference sequence). In nucleotides, the CDR3 is TGTGCCTGGAGTGTAGGGGGACCCGAGCAGTACTTC. Protein sequence: CAWSVGGPEQYF. Full variable domain (outside the CDR3, taken from reference TRBV30 and TRBJ2-7): SQTIHQWPATLVQPVGSPLSLECTVEGTSNPNLYWYRQAAGRGLQLLFYSVGIGQISSEVPQNLSASRPQDRQFILSSKKLLLSDSGFYLCAWSVGGPEQYFGPGTRLTVT.

The chain links TRBV4-3 to TRBJ2-7; 11 nucleotides line up with TRBD1. The V gene's germline CDR1 is LGHNA and CDR2 YSLEER. With 0 bases clipped from V and 4 bases from J, the junction kept 8 bases outside the gene matches. There are 17 residues in the CDR3. The CDR3 reads CASSQEWRGDRGYEQYF. The CDR3 DNA follows: TGCGCCAGCAGCCAAGAATGGCGCGGGGACAGGGGGTACGAGCAGTACTTC.

The V call is TRBV9, the J call TRBJ2-2; TRBD2 agrees at 7 bases. The CDR3 totals 16 residues. V lost 5 bases, J lost 9 bases, and 16 bases stayed unmatched. Germline values: CDR1 SGDLS, CDR2 YYNGEE. The DNA of the CDR3 is TGTGCCAGCAGTGGAAAAATAGCGGGTAATAGCCGGGAGCTGTTTTTT. It is translated as CASSGKIAGNSRELFF.